These 3 T cell receptor beta chains came from one sample sequenced in a study of cytomegalovirus exposure and HLA in healthy donors. The PCR had 60 Vbeta and 13 Jbeta primers. Data came from immunoSEQ multiplex PCR; TCRdb stores just in-frame clones and leaves some out. The profile shows about 85,000 clones, nearly 80% of them singletons. Sequences were obtained from PBMCs. These receptors were collected from a woman aged 45-60 years in good health and CMV-seropositive.

The CDR3 sequence is CASSPDVGGYTF. In DNA form, the CDR3 reads TGTGCCAGCTCACCGGATGTCGGGGGATACACCTTC. The rearrangement links TRBV18 to TRBJ1-2; tentative D call: TRBD1 (5 bases). The V gene lost 3 bases and the J gene lost 11 bases, with 13 bases spanning the gap. This CDR3 region has 12 residues. From germline, CDR1 is KGHSH and CDR2 LQKENI.

This chain's CDR3 is CASSKAETAQATNEKLFF. In DNA form, the CDR3 reads TGTGCCAGCAGCAAGGCCGAGACAGCCCAGGCAACTAATGAAAAACTGTTTTTT. This chain uses TRBV21-1 with TRBJ1-4; TRBD1 is the table's D call, not checked against the DNA. TRBV21-1 is noted as a pseudogene. The CDR3 runs to 18 residues.

This clone was seen once. The chain carries TRBV14 and TRBJ1-5, with TRBD1 matching 7 bases. The CDR3 is 15 amino acids. Trimming cost V 1 base and J 4 bases; bases outside gene matches: 4. Germline loops: CDR1 SGHDN, CDR2 FVKESK. CDR3 amino acids: CASSQGQGNNQPQHF. CDR3 bases: TGTGCCAGCAGCCAAGGACAGGGCAATAATCAGCCCCAGCATTTT.